In its sample, the clone carrying this T cell receptor beta chain was seen a few times. Authors of the study amplified TCR beta CDR3 regions from RNA transcripts. The HTBI set primed first-round TCR CDR3 RT-PCR. From the multiplex PCR reads, TCRdb called clonotypes with MiXCR, one entry per CDR3 protein. Among more than 300,000 distinct CDR3 sequences, about 15% were seen once, and the ten largest hold roughly 11%. These data originate in a study of T cells in Graves' hyperthyroidism and ophthalmopathy. CDR1 and CDR2 (germline): SGHNT, YYREEE (reference sequence). This CDR3 has 14 residues. Trimming took off 4 bases at V and 5 bases at J, with 14 bases between the two ends.

V and J are TRBV5-4 and TRBJ2-3; D unclear. Sequencing input: blood. The TCR originated in a woman aged 60-70 years with Graves' hyperthyroidism. CDR3 DNA: TGTGCCAGCAGCCCCCCAAGGGCCCGAGATACGCAGTATTTT. Translation: CASSPPRARDTQYF.